Presented here are 32 T cell receptor beta chains from one specimen sequenced in a study of cytomegalovirus exposure and HLA in healthy donors. Primers included in the PCR were 60 Vbeta and 13 Jbeta primers. Repertoires were generated with immunoSEQ multiplex PCR, while TCRdb's copy carries only in-frame clones and drops some. The table shows 90,000 to 120,000 clones, with about 81% occurring only once. The sample taken for sequencing was PBMCs. These receptor sequences come from a man in his thirties or forties in good health and CMV-seropositive.

The rearrangement links TRBV9 to TRBJ2-5; 10 bases map to TRBD2. Looked up from germline, CDR1 is SGDLS and CDR2 is YYNGEE. The CDR3 is made up of 16 amino acids. V gave up 0 bases and J gave up 4 bases; unmatched junction bases: 6. CDR3 sequence: CASSVGVAGGTETQYF. CDR3 nucleotides: TGTGCCAGCAGCGTAGGTGTAGCGGGGGGAACAGAGACCCAGTACTTC.

V usage is TRBV2 and J usage is TRBJ2-3; D remains unclear. Germline CDR1 and CDR2: SNHLY and FYNNEI. This CDR3 region has 14 residues. V lost 2 bases, J lost 0 bases, and 6 bases lay in between. CDR3 protein: CASSEFPSTDTQYF. The CDR3 DNA sequence: TGTGCCAGCAGTGAATTTCCTAGCACAGATACGCAGTATTTT.

The rearrangement uses TRBV5-6 and TRBJ1-2; no clear D. The germline CDR1 and CDR2 sequences are SGHDT and YYEEEE. The ends were cut back, 4 bases at V and 0 bases at J, with 16 bases in the middle. This CDR3 comprises 16 residues. The CDR3 spells CASSPADSLSNYGYTF. The CDR3, as DNA: TGTGCCAGCAGCCCGGCGGATTCCCTTTCTAACTATGGCTACACCTTC. The full variable domain, with the rest looked up from reference TRBV5-6 and TRBJ1-2, is DAGVTQSPTHLIKTRGQQVTLRCSPKSGHDTVSWYQQALGQGPQFIFQYYEEEERQRGNFPDRFSGHQFPNYSSELNVNALLLGDSALYLCASSPADSLSNYGYTFGSGTRLTVV.

V usage is TRBV29-1 and J usage is TRBJ2-5; 8 positions match TRBD1. Germline values: CDR1 SQVTM, CDR2 ANQGSEA. This CDR3 contains 15 residues. V was clipped by 5 bases and J by 5 bases; unmatched bases: 13. The CDR3 is CSVIRSGGATETQYF. In nucleotides, the CDR3 is TGCAGCGTTATTCGTTCAGGGGGCGCAACGGAGACCCAGTACTTC.

V is TRBV6-1 and J is TRBJ2-1; a weak D match, TRBD1 (6 bases). The germline V gene has CDR1 MNHNS and CDR2 SASEGT. The CDR3 loop spans 13 amino acids. Trimming took 8 bases from V and 5 from J, leaving 13 bases between them. The CDR3 DNA reads TGTGCCAGCCGTCTGGGACAAAACAATGAGCAGTTCTTC. It is translated as CASRLGQNNEQFF.

This clone was recorded only once. The chain couples TRBV2 to TRBJ2-3, with a tentative D call TRBD2 (5 bases). Germline CDR1 SNHLY, CDR2 FYNNEI. CDR3 length: 13 residues. V was shortened by 7 bases and J by 4 bases, with 12 bases between the two germline ends. CDR3 DNA: TGTGCCAGCAATAGGGCTAGCCCAGATACGCAGTATTTT. Its translation is CASNRASPDTQYF.

The V and J genes are TRBV23-1 and TRBJ2-1; D possibly corresponds to TRBD2 (5 bases). TRBV23-1 is an ORF, and what it does is uncertain. The V gene lost 3 bases and the J gene lost 0 bases, with 18 bases spanning the gap. The length of the CDR3 is 18 residues. As DNA, the CDR3 is TGCGCCAGCAGTCAGAACTGGAGGACGGCGAGCTCCTACAATGAGCAGTTCTTC. Translated, it gives CASSQNWRTASSYNEQFF.

This clone came up a few times. This chain uses TRBV2 with TRBJ2-5, with 9 bases that match TRBD2. The germline gives CDR1 SNHLY, CDR2 FYNNEI. The CDR3 contains 15 residues. The J segment lost 5 bases and the V segment lost 6 bases, leaving 10 bases of the junction unmatched. CDR3 DNA: TGTGCCAGCAGCCCCTCCGCTAGCGGGGTTGAGACCCAGTACTTC. Amino acid sequence: CASSPSASGVETQYF.

The CDR3 sequence: CASSEGRGNTEAFF. CDR3 in DNA: TGTGCCAGTAGTGAAGGACGGGGGAACACTGAAGCTTTCTTT. This rearrangement joins TRBV19 to TRBJ1-1, with D uncertain. The CDR3 contains 14 residues. V was trimmed by 5 bases and J by 1 base, leaving 11 bases between them. Per the germline V gene, CDR1 is LNHDA and CDR2 is SQIVND (reference sequence).

The V call is TRBV5-5, the J call TRBJ2-7; a possible D gene is TRBD1 (5 bases). The CDR3 loop spans 16 amino acids. The germline V and J ends were trimmed by 4 bases and 6 bases, with 23 bases remaining between them. Germline lookup yields CDR1 SGHKS and CDR2 YYEKEE (reference sequence). The CDR3 sequence is CASSLNLARVSSEQYF. CDR3 bases: TGTGCCAGCAGCCTAAATTTGGCCAGGGTAAGCTCCGAGCAGTACTTC.

The chain links TRBV5-1 to TRBJ2-1; TRBD2 matches at 8 bases. V trimming: 4 bases; J trimming: 7 bases; junction bases outside the gene matches: 13. Per the germline V gene, CDR1 is SGHRS and CDR2 is YFSETQ. The CDR3 covers 16 residues. This chain's CDR3 is CASSGWAGGYDNEQFF. Written as DNA, the CDR3 is TGCGCCAGCAGCGGGTGGGCGGGGGGATACGATAATGAGCAGTTCTTC. Together with reference TRBV5-1 and TRBJ2-1, the CDR3 gives the full variable domain: KAGVTQTPRYLIKTRGQQVTLSCSPISGHRSVSWYQQTPGQGLQFLFEYFSETQRNKGNFPGRFSGRQFSNSRSEMNVSTLELGDSALYLCASSGWAGGYDNEQFFGPGTRLTVL.

V gene TRBV30 combines with J gene TRBJ1-1; D perhaps matches TRBD1 (6 bases). The CDR3 runs to 13 residues. Germline V gene lookup returns CDR1 GTSNPN and CDR2 SVGIG (reference sequence). V lost 5 bases and J 4 bases, leaving 14 bases between the germline ends. The CDR3 region is CAWGKTGRTEAFF. The DNA of the CDR3 is TGTGCCTGGGGTAAAACAGGGCGCACTGAAGCTTTCTTT.

The rearrangement joins TRBV5-1 to TRBJ1-2; 7 nucleotides align to TRBD1. The CDR3 is 14 residues long. Germline CDR1 SGHRS, CDR2 YFSETQ. J gave up 2 bases and V 4 bases, and 5 bases lay outside the gene matches. The CDR3 protein is CASSIGQENYGYTF. The DNA of the CDR3 is TGCGCCAGCAGCATAGGACAGGAAAACTATGGCTACACCTTC. The variable domain in full, with the rest retrieved from reference TRBV5-1 and TRBJ1-2, is KAGVTQTPRYLIKTRGQQVTLSCSPISGHRSVSWYQQTPGQGLQFLFEYFSETQRNKGNFPGRFSGRQFSNSRSEMNVSTLELGDSALYLCASSIGQENYGYTFGSGTRLTVV.

The chain recombines TRBV2 with TRBJ2-1; D is possibly TRBD2 (6 bases). CDR1 SNHLY and CDR2 FYNNEI come from the germline V gene. Trimming took off 0 bases at V and 8 bases at J, with 14 bases between the two ends. The CDR3 loop spans 15 amino acids. CDR3 region: CASSEALGGSHEQFF. The CDR3 DNA reads TGTGCCAGCAGTGAAGCCCTCGGGGGATCCCATGAGCAGTTCTTC.

CDR3 residues: CASSYGRDSGNKNTEAFF. The CDR3 DNA is TGTGCCAGCAGCTATGGCCGGGACTCCGGGAATAAGAACACTGAAGCTTTCTTT. The V and J genes are TRBV11-3 and TRBJ1-1; D might be TRBD1 (5 bases). Germline CDR1 and CDR2: SGHNT and YENEEA. The length of the CDR3 is 18 residues. Trimming left V 4 bases short and J 1 base short, with 22 bases between.

The chain recombines TRBV30 with TRBJ2-6, with 10 positions matching TRBD1. Germline V gives CDR1 GTSNPN, CDR2 SVGIG (reference sequence). The trim removed 0 bases at V and 3 bases at J, leaving 11 bases unmatched. The CDR3 has 19 amino acids. Here the CDR3 DNA reads TGTGCCTGGAGTGTATACCGGACAGGGGGATTTTTTGGGGCCAACGTCCTGACTTTC. Protein: CAWSVYRTGGFFGANVLTF.

V and J are TRBV6-4 and TRBJ2-1; tentatively, D is TRBD1 (5 bases). This CDR3 region has 13 residues. Germline loops: CDR1 MRHNA, CDR2 SNTAGT. Trimming removed 3 bases from V and 9 bases from J, with 12 bases in between. The CDR3 nucleotides are TGTGCCAGCAGTGATTCCGACAGAGGTGAGCAGTTCTTC. Translated: CASSDSDRGEQFF.

The chain combines TRBV6-1 with TRBJ2-3; 10 nucleotides match TRBD1. Per the germline V gene, CDR1 is MNHNS and CDR2 is SASEGT. Trimming cost V 6 bases and J 13 bases; bases outside gene matches: 10. This CDR3 is built from 13 residues. CDR3 protein: CASRGNRDRGEYF. The CDR3 nucleotides are TGTGCCAGCAGGGGAAACCGGGACAGGGGCGAGTATTTT.

In this sample, this clone turned up once. This chain uses TRBV27 with TRBJ2-2; TRBD1 matches 7 bases. V lost 2 bases, J lost 0 bases, and 3 bases stayed unmatched. The CDR3 loop spans 16 amino acids. The germline CDR1 and CDR2 sequences are MNHEY and SMNVEV (reference sequence). The CDR3 here is CASSLNGQANTGELFF. The CDR3 nucleotides read TGTGCCAGCAGTTTAAATGGACAGGCGAACACCGGGGAGCTGTTTTTT.

This clone was seen a few times. V and J are TRBV14 and TRBJ2-7; tentatively, D is TRBD2 (6 bases). This CDR3 is 12 amino acids long. Looked up from germline, CDR1 is SGHDN and CDR2 is FVKESK. The V and J ends lost 4 bases and 2 bases respectively, with 6 bases between them. The CDR3 nucleotides read TGTGCCAGCAGCCGCGGGACCTACGAGCAGTACTTC. It yields the protein CASSRGTYEQYF.

This chain uses TRBV30 with TRBJ1-2; 8 nucleotides line up with TRBD1. This CDR3 is built from 10 residues. The germline gives CDR1 GTSNPN, CDR2 SVGIG (reference sequence). V dropped 3 bases and J dropped 13; count of bases not matched to a gene: 4. The CDR3 DNA is TGTGCCTGGAGGGGACAGGTTGCCACCTTC. It is translated as CAWRGQVATF.

V usage is TRBV19 and J usage is TRBJ1-5; 8 bases match TRBD1. This CDR3 spans 15 amino acids. The trim removed 6 bases at V and 2 bases at J, leaving 6 bases unmatched. CDR1 and CDR2 from the germline V gene are LNHDA and SQIVND (reference sequence). In nucleotides, the CDR3 is TGTGCCAGTAGGGAGCAGGGGGCTGGCAATCAGCCCCAGCATTTT. Protein product: CASREQGAGNQPQHF. The full variable domain, completed using reference TRBV19 and TRBJ1-5, is DGGITQSPKYLFRKEGQNVTLSCEQNLNHDAMYWYRQDPGQGLRLIYYSQIVNDFQKGDIAEGYSVSREKKESFPLTVTSAQKNPTAFYLCASREQGAGNQPQHFGDGTRLSIL.

This chain links TRBV11-3 with TRBJ1-3; TRBD1 matches 7 bases. This CDR3 has 15 residues. The germline gives CDR1 SGHNT, CDR2 YENEEA. Unmatched junction bases numbered 3, after V lost 2 bases and J lost 2 bases. CDR3 coding DNA: TGTGCCAGCAGCTTACAACAGGGGACTGGAAACACCATATATTTT. Residues: CASSLQQGTGNTIYF. The full variable domain, with the rest looked up from reference TRBV11-3 and TRBJ1-3, is EAGVVQSPRYKIIEKKQPVAFWCNPISGHNTLYWYLQNLGQGPELLIRYENEEAVDDSQLPKDRFSAERLKGVDSTLKIQPAELGDSAVYLCASSLQQGTGNTIYFGEGSWLTVV.

This chain connects TRBV7-8 to TRBJ2-1; TRBD1 matches 8 bases. Per the germline V gene, CDR1 is SGHVS and CDR2 is FQNEAQ. The CDR3 consists of 15 residues. Losses at the gene ends were 6 bases for V and 2 bases for J; bases not matched to a gene: 6. The CDR3 region is CASRPAGGTYNEQFF. The CDR3 nucleotides read TGTGCCAGCAGGCCGGCAGGGGGCACCTACAATGAGCAGTTCTTC.

With respect to this clone: One junction end disagrees with the germline gene, perhaps due to a read error. This chain connects TRBV7-9 to TRBJ1-5; 7 positions match TRBD1. Germline V gene sequence: CDR1 SEHNR, CDR2 FQNEAQ (reference sequence). This CDR3 spans 12 amino acids. The CDR3 region is CASSLAPGQPYF. The CDR3 nucleotides are TGTGCCAGCAGCTTAGCACCGGGACAGCCTTATTTT.

A few counts support this clone. A read error may account for a junction end that differs from germline. The chain combines TRBV7-9 with TRBJ1-3; D remains unclear. CDR1 is SEHNR, CDR2 FQNEAQ, per germline (reference sequence). This CDR3 has 13 residues. CDR3 region: CSSSPGSRNTIYF. CDR3 DNA: TGTTCCAGCAGCCCAGGTAGTCGAAACACCATATATTTT.

The gene calls are TRBV10-1 and TRBJ2-7; 7 nucleotides agree with TRBD2. J gave up 2 bases and V 8 bases, and 0 bases lay outside the gene matches. Per the germline V gene, CDR1 is WNHNN and CDR2 is SYGVQD (reference sequence). There are 11 residues in the CDR3. In nucleotides, the CDR3 is TGCGCCAGCCGGGGGGCCTACGAGCAGTACTTC. Protein sequence: CASRGAYEQYF.

This clone was found a few times. CDR3 sequence: CASNLGPTTSGGKETQYF. The CDR3 DNA reads as TGTGCCAGCAATCTTGGCCCGACGACTAGCGGGGGGAAAGAGACCCAGTACTTC. V and J are TRBV2 and TRBJ2-5; TRBD2 aligns across 13 bases. J was trimmed by 3 bases and V by 7 bases; bases with no gene match: 14. CDR3 size: 18 residues. Germline loops: CDR1 SNHLY, CDR2 FYNNEI.

CDR3 sequence: CASSSVPGQGRGTEAFF. The CDR3 DNA follows: TGTGCCAGCAGTTCCGTCCCGGGACAGGGAAGGGGCACTGAAGCTTTCTTT. This sequence joins TRBV2 and TRBJ1-1, with 9 bases matching TRBD1. V gave up 5 bases and J gave up 4 bases; unmatched junction bases: 14. The CDR3 spans 17 residues. Germline V gene sequence: CDR1 SNHLY, CDR2 FYNNEI.

V gene TRBV19 combines with J gene TRBJ2-2, with D perhaps matching TRBD2 (6 bases). With 9 bases removed from V and 4 bases from J, the gap between germline ends came to 21 bases. Germline CDR1 reads LNHDA; CDR2 reads SQIVND (reference sequence). The CDR3 contains 16 residues. CDR3 nucleotide sequence: TGTGCCAGCACTACTGTGGGACTCCGGGGCACCGGGGAGCTGTTTTTT. Translated, it gives CASTTVGLRGTGELFF.

This chain uses TRBV5-4 with TRBJ2-3; D possibly corresponds to TRBD2 (7 bases). V was cut by 4 bases and J by 2 bases, with 20 bases left in between. The CDR3 is 17 amino acids. Germline V gives CDR1 SGHNT, CDR2 YYREEE (reference sequence). The CDR3 coding sequence is TGTGCCAGCAGCCGTGAGCTCGGGGGGCCCAACACAGATACGCAGTATTTT. Its protein is CASSRELGGPNTDTQYF.

The CDR3 sequence is CASSLPGLEETQYF. In DNA form, the CDR3 reads TGTGCCAGCAGCTTACCGGGACTAGAGGAGACCCAGTACTTC. The rearrangement joins TRBV7-8 to TRBJ2-5, with 8 bases aligning to TRBD2. CDR1 SGHVS and CDR2 FQNEAQ come from the germline V gene. CDR3 size: 14 residues. Trimming cost V 2 bases and J 5 bases; bases outside gene matches: 4.